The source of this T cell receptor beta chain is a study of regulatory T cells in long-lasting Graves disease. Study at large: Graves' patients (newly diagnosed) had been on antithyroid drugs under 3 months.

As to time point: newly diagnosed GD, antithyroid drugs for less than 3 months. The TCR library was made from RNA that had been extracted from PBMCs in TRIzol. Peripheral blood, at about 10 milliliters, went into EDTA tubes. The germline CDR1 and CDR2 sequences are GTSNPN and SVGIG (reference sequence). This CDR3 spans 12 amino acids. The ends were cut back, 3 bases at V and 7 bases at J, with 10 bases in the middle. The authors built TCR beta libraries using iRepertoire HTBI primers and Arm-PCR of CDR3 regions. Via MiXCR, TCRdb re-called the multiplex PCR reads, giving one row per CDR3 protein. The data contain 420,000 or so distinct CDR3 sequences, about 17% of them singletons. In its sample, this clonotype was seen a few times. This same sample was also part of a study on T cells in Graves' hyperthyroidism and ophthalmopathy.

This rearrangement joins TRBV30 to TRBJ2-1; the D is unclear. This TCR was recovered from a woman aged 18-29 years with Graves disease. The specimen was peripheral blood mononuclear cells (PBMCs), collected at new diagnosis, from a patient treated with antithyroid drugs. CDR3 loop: CAWSVTPNEQFF. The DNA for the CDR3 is TGTGCCTGGAGCGTAACGCCAAATGAGCAGTTCTTC.